This T cell receptor (beta chain) is drawn from a study of post-analysis software for immune sequencing data. Study summary: The disease courses spanned relapsing-remitting, secondary progressive and progressive-relapsing forms of multiple sclerosis. General study results and limits: Roughly 5 TRBV segments (TRBV5-6, TRBV5-1 and TRBV20-1 among them) occurred more frequently in patients than in controls.

Germline V CDR1 and CDR2: SQVTM, ANQGSEA. V was shortened by 7 bases and J by 1 base, with 10 bases between the two germline ends. This CDR3 has 12 amino acids. This clonotype was seen a few times. No antigen is known for it. TCR beta libraries were prepared from cDNA with unique molecular identifiers. The T cell input of about 1 to 10 million gave hundreds of thousands of cDNA molecules. MiXCR, run by TCRdb on the PCR reads, gives a single entry per CDR3 protein. The profile covers 350,000 to 450,000 distinct CDR3 sequences, with roughly 35% appearing a single time and about an eighth taken by the ten largest.

This sequence was found in a girl under 18 with multiple sclerosis. The specimen sequenced was blood. The chain links TRBV29-1 to TRBJ1-1; weak D call: TRBD1 (5 bases). The CDR3 DNA reads TGCAGCGGTATCACAGGGAACACTGAAGCTTTCTTT. Amino acids: CSGITGNTEAFF.